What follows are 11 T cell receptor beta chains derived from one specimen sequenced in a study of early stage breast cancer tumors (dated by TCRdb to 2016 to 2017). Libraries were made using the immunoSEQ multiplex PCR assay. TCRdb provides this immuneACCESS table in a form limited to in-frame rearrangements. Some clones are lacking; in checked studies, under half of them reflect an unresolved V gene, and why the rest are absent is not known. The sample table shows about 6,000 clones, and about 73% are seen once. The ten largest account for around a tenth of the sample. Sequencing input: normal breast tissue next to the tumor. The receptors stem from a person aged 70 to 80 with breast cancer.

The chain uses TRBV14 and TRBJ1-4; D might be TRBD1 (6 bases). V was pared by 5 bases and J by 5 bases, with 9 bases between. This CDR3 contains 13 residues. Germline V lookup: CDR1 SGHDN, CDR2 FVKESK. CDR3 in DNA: TGTGCCAGCAGCAGGGACATCAATGAAAAACTGTTTTTT. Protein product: CASSRDINEKLFF. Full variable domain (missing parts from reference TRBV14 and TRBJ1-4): EAGVTQFPSHSVIEKGQTVTLRCDPISGHDNLYWYRRVMGKEIKFLLHFVKESKQDESGMPNNRFLAERTGGTYSTLKVQPAELEDSGVYFCASSRDINEKLFFGSGTQLSVL.

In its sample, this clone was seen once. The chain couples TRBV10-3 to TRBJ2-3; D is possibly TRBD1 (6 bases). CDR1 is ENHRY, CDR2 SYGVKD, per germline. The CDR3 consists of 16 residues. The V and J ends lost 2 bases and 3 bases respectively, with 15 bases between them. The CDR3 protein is CAISEQGLGQTDTQYF. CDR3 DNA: TGTGCCATCAGTGAGCAGGGCCTAGGACAGACAGATACGCAGTATTTT.

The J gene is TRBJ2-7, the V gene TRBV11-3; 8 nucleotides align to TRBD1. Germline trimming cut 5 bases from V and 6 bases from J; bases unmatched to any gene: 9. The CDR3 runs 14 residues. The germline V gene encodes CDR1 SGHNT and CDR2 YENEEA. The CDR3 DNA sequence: TGTGCCAGCAGCCCACGGACAGGGACGGGCGAGCAGTACTTC. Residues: CASSPRTGTGEQYF.

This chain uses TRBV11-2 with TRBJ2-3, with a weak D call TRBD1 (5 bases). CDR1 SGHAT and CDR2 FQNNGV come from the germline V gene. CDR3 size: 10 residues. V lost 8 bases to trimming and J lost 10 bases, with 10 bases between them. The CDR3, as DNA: TGTGCCAGCGTGGGGCAGGCGCAGTATTTT. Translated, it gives CASVGQAQYF.

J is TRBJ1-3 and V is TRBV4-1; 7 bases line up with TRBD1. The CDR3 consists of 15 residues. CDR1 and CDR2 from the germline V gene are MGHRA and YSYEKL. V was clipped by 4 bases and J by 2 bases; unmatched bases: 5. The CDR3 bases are TGCGCCAGCAGCCCCAGACAGGGAGCTGGAAACACCATATATTTT. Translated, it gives CASSPRQGAGNTIYF.

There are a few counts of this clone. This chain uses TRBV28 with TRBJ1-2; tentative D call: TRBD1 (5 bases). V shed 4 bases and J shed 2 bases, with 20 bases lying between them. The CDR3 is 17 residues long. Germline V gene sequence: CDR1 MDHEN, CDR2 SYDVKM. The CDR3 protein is CASSYYTSRAVNYGYTF. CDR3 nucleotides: TGTGCCAGCAGTTACTACACCTCCAGGGCGGTGAACTATGGCTACACCTTC.

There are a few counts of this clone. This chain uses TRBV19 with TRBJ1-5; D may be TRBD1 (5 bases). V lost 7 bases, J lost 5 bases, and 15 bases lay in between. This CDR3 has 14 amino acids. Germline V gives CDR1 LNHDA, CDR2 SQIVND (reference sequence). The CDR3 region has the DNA TGTGCCAGTACCCTGGGGGGTGGGGATCAGCCCCAGCATTTT. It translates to CASTLGGGDQPQHF.

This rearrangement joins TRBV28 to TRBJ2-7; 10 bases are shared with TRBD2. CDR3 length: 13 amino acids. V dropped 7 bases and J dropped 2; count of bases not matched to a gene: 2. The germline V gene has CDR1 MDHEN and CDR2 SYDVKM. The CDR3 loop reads CASKTSGTYEQYF. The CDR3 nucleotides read TGTGCCAGCAAAACTAGCGGGACCTACGAGCAGTACTTC.

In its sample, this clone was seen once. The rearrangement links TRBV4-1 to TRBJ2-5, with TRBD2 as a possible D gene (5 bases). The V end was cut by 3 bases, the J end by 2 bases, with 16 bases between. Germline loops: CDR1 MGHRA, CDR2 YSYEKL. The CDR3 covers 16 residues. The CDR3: CASSQASGRDQETQYF. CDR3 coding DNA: TGCGCCAGCAGCCAGGCGAGCGGTCGTGATCAAGAGACCCAGTACTTC.

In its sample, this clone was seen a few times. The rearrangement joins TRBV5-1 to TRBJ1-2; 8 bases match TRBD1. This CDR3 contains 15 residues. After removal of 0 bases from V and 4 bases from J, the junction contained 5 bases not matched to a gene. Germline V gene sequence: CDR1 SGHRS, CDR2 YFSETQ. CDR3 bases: TGCGCCAGCAGCTTGGGACGGACAGGGAGCTATGGCTACACCTTC. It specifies CASSLGRTGSYGYTF.

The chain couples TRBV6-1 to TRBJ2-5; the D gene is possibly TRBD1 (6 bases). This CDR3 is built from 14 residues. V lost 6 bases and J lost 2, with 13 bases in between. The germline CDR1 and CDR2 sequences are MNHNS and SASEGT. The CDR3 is CASSIQGGQETQYF. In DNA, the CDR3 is TGTGCCAGCAGCATACAGGGTGGACAAGAGACCCAGTACTTC.